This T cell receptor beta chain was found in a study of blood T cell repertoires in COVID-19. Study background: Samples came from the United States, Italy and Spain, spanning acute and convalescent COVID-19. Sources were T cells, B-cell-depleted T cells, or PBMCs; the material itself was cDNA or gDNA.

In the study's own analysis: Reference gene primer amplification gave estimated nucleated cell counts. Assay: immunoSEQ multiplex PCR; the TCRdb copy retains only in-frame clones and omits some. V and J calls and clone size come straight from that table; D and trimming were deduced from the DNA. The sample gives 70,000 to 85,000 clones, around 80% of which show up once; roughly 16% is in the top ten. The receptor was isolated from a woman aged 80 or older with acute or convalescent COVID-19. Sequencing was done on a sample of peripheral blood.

The CDR3, as DNA: TGTGCCAGCAGTTTATCAATGGGGGGGCTTAGGGAGACCCAGTACTTC. Translating gives CASSLSMGGLRETQYF. This rearrangement joins TRBV27 to TRBJ2-5; perhaps TRBD2 as D (7 bases). The CDR3 runs to 16 residues. CDR1 MNHEY and CDR2 SMNVEV come from the germline V gene (reference sequence). V lost 0 bases and J lost 5, with 16 bases in between.